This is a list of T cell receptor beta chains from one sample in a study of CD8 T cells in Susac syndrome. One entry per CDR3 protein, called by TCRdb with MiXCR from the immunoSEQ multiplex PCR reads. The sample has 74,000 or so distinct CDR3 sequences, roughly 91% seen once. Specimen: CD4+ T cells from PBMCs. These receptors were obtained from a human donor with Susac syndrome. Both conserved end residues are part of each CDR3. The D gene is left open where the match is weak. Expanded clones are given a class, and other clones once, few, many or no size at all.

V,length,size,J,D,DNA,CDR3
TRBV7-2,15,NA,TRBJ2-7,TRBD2,TGTGCCAGCAGCGCCAGACTAGCGGGAGGTAACGAGCAGTACTTC,CASSARLAGGNEQYF
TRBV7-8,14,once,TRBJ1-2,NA,TGTGCCAGCAGCATGGGACGGCGGGGTGATGGCTACACCTTC,CASSMGRRGDGYTF
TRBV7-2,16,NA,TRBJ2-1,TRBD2,TGTGCCAACAGCTTTCCCATTAGCGGGATGAGCAATGAGCAGTTCTTC,CANSFPISGMSNEQFF
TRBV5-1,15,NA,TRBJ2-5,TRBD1,TGCGCCAGCAGCCTCTCGGGACAGGGTGGAGAGACCCAGTACTTC,CASSLSGQGGETQYF
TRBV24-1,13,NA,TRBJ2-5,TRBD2,TGTGCCTCCTCGGGGGGGCCGGGAGAGACCCAGTACTTC,CASSGGPGETQYF
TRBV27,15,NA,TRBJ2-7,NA,TGTGCCAGCAGTTTAAAATATCGGGGGCCTTACGAGCAGTACTTC,CASSLKYRGPYEQYF
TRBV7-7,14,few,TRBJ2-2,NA,TGTGCTAGCAGCTCGGGGACGGGCACCGGGGAGCTGTTTTTT,CASSSGTGTGELFF
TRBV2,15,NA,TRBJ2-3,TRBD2,TGTGCCAGCAGGGGGACGCGGGGGGACACAGATACGCAGTATTTT,CASRGTRGDTDTQYF
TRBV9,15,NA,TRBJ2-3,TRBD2,TGTGCCAGCAGCGTTTCAGCGGGACTCACAGATACGCAGTATTTT,CASSVSAGLTDTQYF
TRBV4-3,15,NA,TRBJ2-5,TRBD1,TGCGCCAGCAGCCAAGTCCTAGGGGGCCGGGAGACCCAGTACTTC,CASSQVLGGRETQYF
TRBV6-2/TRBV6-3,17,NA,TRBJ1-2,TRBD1,TGTGCCAGCAGCCCGATAAGGCGACAGGGAGGAGGCTATGGCTACACCTTC,CASSPIRRQGGGYGYTF
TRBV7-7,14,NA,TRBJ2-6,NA,TGTGCCAGCAGCTACTCACCTGGGGCCAACGTCCTGACTTTC,CASSYSPGANVLTF
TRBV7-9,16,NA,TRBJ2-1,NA,TGTGCCAGCAGTTCCCGGATAGCGTTGGATCCTAGTGAGCAGTTCTTC,CASSSRIALDPSEQFF
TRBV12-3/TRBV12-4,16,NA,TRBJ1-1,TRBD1,TGTGCCAGCAGAGATGGACAGGTGGGCCGCATCACTGAAGCTTTCTTT,CASRDGQVGRITEAFF
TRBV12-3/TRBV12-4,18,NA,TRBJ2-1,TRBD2,TGTGCCAGCACCGGGGGAGAGATAGCGGGTCCCTCCTACAATGAGCAGTTCTTC,CASTGGEIAGPSYNEQFF
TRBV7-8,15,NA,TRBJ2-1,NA,TGTGCCAGCAGCTTAGAGGCGGCGGCCTGGGGGTGGCAGTTCTTC,CASSLEAAAWGWQFF
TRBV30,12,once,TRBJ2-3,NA,TGTGCCTGGAGTGTACCTCCCCATACGCAGTATTTT,CAWSVPPHTQYF
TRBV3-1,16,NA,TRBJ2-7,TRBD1,TGTGCCAGCAGCCGTACGACAGGGGTGAGGGGCTACGAGCAGTACTTC,CASSRTTGVRGYEQYF
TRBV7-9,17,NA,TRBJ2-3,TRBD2,TGTGCCAGCAGCCCAGGACTAGCGGGAGTTAGGGCAGATACGCAGTATTTT,CASSPGLAGVRADTQYF
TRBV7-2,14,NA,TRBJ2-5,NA,TGTGCCAGCAGCTTAGGGGGGGCCGGGGAGACCCAGTACTTC,CASSLGGAGETQYF
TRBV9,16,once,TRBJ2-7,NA,TGTGCCAGCAGCGCCGCCGGAGGGGACACTTCCTACGAGCAGTACTTC,CASSAAGGDTSYEQYF
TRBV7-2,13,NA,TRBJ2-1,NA,TGTGCCAGCAGCATCGGGACACACAATGAGCAGTTCTTC,CASSIGTHNEQFF